One and the same sample provided the 27 T cell receptor beta chains below, sequenced in a study of cytomegalovirus exposure and HLA in healthy donors. The PCR contained 60 Vbeta and 13 Jbeta primers. Libraries were prepared by immunoSEQ multiplex PCR; TCRdb keeps only in-frame clonotypes and omits some of them. The sample holds roughly 200,000 clones; approximately 80% are singletons and the top ten take about 1.7%. Sequences were obtained from PBMCs. Receptors were obtained from a man between 45 and 60 years old in good health and CMV-seronegative.

This chain uses TRBV12-5 with TRBJ2-1; 8 nucleotides align to TRBD2. The CDR3 is 15 amino acids. The ends lost 3 bases at V and 5 bases at J; junction bases unmatched: 6. The germline gives CDR1 LGHNT, CDR2 FRNRAP. The CDR3 is CASGLGREVHNEQFF. The CDR3 DNA reads TGTGCTAGTGGTTTAGGGCGGGAGGTTCACAATGAGCAGTTCTTC. The whole variable domain, filled in from reference TRBV12-5 and TRBJ2-1, reads DARVTQTPRHKVTEMGQEVTMRCQPILGHNTVFWYRQTMMQGLELLAYFRNRAPLDDSGMPKDRFSAEMPDATLATLKIQPSEPRDSAVYFCASGLGREVHNEQFFGPGTRLTVL.

The rearrangement joins TRBV5-1 to TRBJ1-1, with TRBD1 identical over 7 bases. V dropped 1 base and J dropped 8; count of bases not matched to a gene: 2. The CDR3 consists of 12 residues. Germline assignment: CDR1 SGHRS and CDR2 YFSETQ. The CDR3 protein is CASSLWDSEAFF. DNA for the CDR3: TGCGCCAGCAGCTTGTGGGACAGCGAAGCTTTCTTT.

The gene calls are TRBV11-2 and TRBJ1-3; 11 bases are a match to TRBD1. The J segment lost 7 bases and the V segment lost 1 base, leaving 6 bases of the junction unmatched. This CDR3 is built from 16 residues. From germline, CDR1 is SGHAT and CDR2 FQNNGV. Written as DNA, the CDR3 is TGTGCCAGCAGCTTAGTAGGACAGGGGGCACGGAACACCATATATTTT. This sequence encodes CASSLVGQGARNTIYF.

The chain is built from TRBV25-1 and TRBJ2-3, with D uncertain. V dropped 6 bases and J dropped 2 bases, with 6 bases sitting between them. The CDR3 consists of 12 residues. Germline V gene sequence: CDR1 MGHDK, CDR2 SYGVNS. The CDR3 protein is CASRGPTDTQYF. CDR3 bases: TGTGCCAGCAGGGGCCCCACAGATACGCAGTATTTT.

The rearrangement uses TRBV15 and TRBJ2-7; TRBD1 might be the D (5 bases). The CDR3 length is 12 residues. Germline CDR1 and CDR2: LNHNV and YYDKDF (reference sequence). V lost 3 bases to trimming and J lost 6 bases, with 9 bases between them. The CDR3 nucleotides read TGTGCCACCAGCAGGGGTAGGGGCGAGCAGTACTTC. It specifies CATSRGRGEQYF.

The chain employs TRBV9 and TRBJ1-1, with D possibly TRBD1 on 6 matching bases. Trimming took 0 bases from V and 1 from J, leaving 13 bases between them. From germline, CDR1 is SGDLS and CDR2 YYNGEE. This CDR3 contains 16 residues. DNA of the CDR3: TGTGCCAGCAGCGTAGCCCCTCAACAGGGGAACACTGAAGCTTTCTTT. Encoded protein: CASSVAPQQGNTEAFF.

The rearrangement joins TRBV29-1 to TRBJ2-7; 10 bases align to TRBD1. Germline V gene lookup returns CDR1 SQVTM and CDR2 ANQGSEA. The CDR3 runs 14 residues. J lost 4 bases, V lost 5 bases, and 8 bases had no gene match. As DNA, the CDR3 is TGCAGCGTTACTGGGACAGGGGAGAGGTACGAGCAGTACTTC. This gives the protein CSVTGTGERYEQYF.

The V gene is TRBV21-1, the J gene TRBJ2-3; the D segment call TRBD1 is taken from the table without a DNA check. TRBV21-1 is reported as a pseudogene. The CDR3 consists of 15 residues. The CDR3 region is CASSEGTGRTDTQYF. The DNA for the CDR3 is TGTGCCAGCAGCGAGGGGACAGGGCGCACAGATACGCAGTATTTT.

The chain carries TRBV10-3 and TRBJ2-3, with 8 bases identical to TRBD2. Trimming cost V 4 bases and J 3 bases; bases outside gene matches: 6. CDR1 and CDR2 from the germline V gene are ENHRY and SYGVKD. CDR3 length: 15 residues. For the CDR3, the DNA is TGTGCCATCAGTGCGAGCGGGAGCGGGACAGATACGCAGTATTTT. This gives the protein CAISASGSGTDTQYF.

This clone came up a few times. The CDR3 loop reads CAWSVPGLNEKLFF. For the CDR3, the DNA is TGTGCCTGGAGTGTCCCGGGGTTGAATGAAAAACTGTTTTTT. V is TRBV30 and J is TRBJ1-4; the D is unclear. V lost 0 bases, J lost 5 bases, and 10 bases lay in between. This CDR3 has 14 amino acids. Germline values: CDR1 GTSNPN, CDR2 SVGIG (reference sequence). The full variable domain, in which reference TRBV30 and TRBJ1-4 provide the parts outside the CDR3, is SQTIHQWPATLVQPVGSPLSLECTVEGTSNPNLYWYRQAAGRGLQLLFYSVGIGQISSEVPQNLSASRPQDRQFILSSKKLLLSDSGFYLCAWSVPGLNEKLFFGSGTQLSVL.

This clone has just one count. The chain carries TRBV6-6 and TRBJ2-3; maybe TRBD2 (5 bases). Trimming left V 5 bases short and J 1 base short, with 13 bases between. This CDR3 is 15 amino acids long. Germline V gene data show CDR1 as MNHNY and CDR2 as SVGAGI (reference sequence). CDR3 sequence (DNA): TGTGCCAGCAGTAAGTGGAGGTCAGGCACAGATACGCAGTATTTT. This translates into CASSKWRSGTDTQYF.

The chain is built from TRBV27 and TRBJ2-7, with 8 bases identical to TRBD1. Trimming cost V 2 bases and J 3 bases; bases outside gene matches: 15. The CDR3 loop spans 18 amino acids. Germline lookup yields CDR1 MNHEY and CDR2 SMNVEV (reference sequence). The CDR3, as DNA: TGTGCCAGCAGTTTACAATTCCGGAGGACAGGGTTATTCTACGAGCAGTACTTC. It specifies CASSLQFRRTGLFYEQYF.

The chain combines TRBV13 with TRBJ2-5, with 9 nucleotides matching TRBD2. This CDR3 spans 14 amino acids. CDR1 PRHDT and CDR2 FYEKMQ come from the germline V gene (reference sequence). V lost 4 bases, J lost 3 bases, and 3 bases stayed unmatched. Here the CDR3 reads CASSSRLAEETQYF. The CDR3, as DNA: TGTGCCAGCAGCTCGCGACTAGCGGAAGAGACCCAGTACTTC. Full variable domain (rest looked up from reference TRBV13 and TRBJ2-5): AAGVIQSPRHLIKEKRETATLKCYPIPRHDTVYWYQQGPGQDPQFLISFYEKMQSDKGSIPDRFSAQQFSDYHSELNMSSLELGDSALYFCASSSRLAEETQYFGPGTRLLVL.

The table lists this clone with a few counts. This chain joins TRBV11-2 and TRBJ2-7; 11 nucleotides align to TRBD2. This CDR3 has 18 residues. Germline CDR1 reads SGHAT; CDR2 reads FQNNGV. J lost 3 bases, V lost 6 bases, and 16 bases had no gene match. This CDR3 reads CASSYRLAGRRRGYEQYF. CDR3 DNA sequence: TGTGCCAGCAGTTACCGACTAGCGGGAAGGAGGAGGGGCTACGAGCAGTACTTC. The full variable domain, with the rest looked up from reference TRBV11-2 and TRBJ2-7, is EAGVAQSPRYKIIEKRQSVAFWCNPISGHATLYWYQQILGQGPKLLIQFQNNGVVDDSQLPKDRFSAERLKGVDSTLKIQPAKLEDSAVYLCASSYRLAGRRRGYEQYFGPGTRLTVT.

This clone has just a few counts. The chain recombines TRBV30 with TRBJ2-7; TRBD2 might be the D (5 bases). The germline V and J ends were trimmed by 4 bases and 2 bases, with 12 bases remaining between them. CDR1 and CDR2 (germline): GTSNPN, SVGIG (reference sequence). The CDR3 runs to 13 residues. CDR3 nucleotide sequence: TGTGCCTGGATTAGGGAGCGACCCTACGAGCAGTACTTC. It encodes CAWIRERPYEQYF.

Note on this clone: This sample includes further DNA sequences coding for the same CDR3. The chain employs TRBV7-6 and TRBJ2-1; D not certain. The CDR3 runs 15 residues. Germline CDR1 and CDR2: SGHVS and FNYEAQ. Trimming removed 1 base from V and 0 bases from J, with 7 bases in between. The CDR3 region has the DNA TGTGCCAGCAGCTTAGACAGAAGCTCCTACAATGAGCAGTTCTTC. The encoded protein is CASSLDRSSYNEQFF.

The genes are TRBV9 and TRBJ2-3, with D tentatively TRBD1 (7 bases). The CDR3 contains 16 residues. V lost 0 bases and J 3 bases, leaving 14 bases between the germline ends. Looked up from germline, CDR1 is SGDLS and CDR2 is YYNGEE. The CDR3 sequence is CASSVGGGGGTDTQYF. In DNA form, the CDR3 reads TGTGCCAGCAGCGTAGGAGGAGGGGGCGGTACAGATACGCAGTATTTT. Looking up the rest from reference TRBV9 and TRBJ2-3 gives the full variable domain: DSGVTQTPKHLITATGQRVTLRCSPRSGDLSVYWYQQSLDQGLQFLIQYYNGEERAKGNILERFSAQQFPDLHSELNLSSLELGDSALYFCASSVGGGGGTDTQYFGPGTRLTVL.

A word on this clone: At one boundary the junction diverges from the germline segment, which might be a read error. The genes are TRBV7-9 and TRBJ2-7, with 9 bases lining up with TRBD2. This CDR3 comprises 14 residues. Germline lookup yields CDR1 SEHNR and CDR2 FQNEAQ (reference sequence). CDR3 in amino acids: CASSIAGDWYEQYF. The CDR3 bases are TGTGCCAGCAGCATAGCGGGAGATTGGTACGAGCAGTACTTC. Based on the CDR3 plus reference TRBV7-9 and TRBJ2-7, the full variable domain is DTGVSQNPRHKITKRGQNVTFRCDPISEHNRLYWYRQTLGQGPEFLTYFQNEAQLEKSRLLSDRFSAERPKGSFSTLEIQRTEQGDSAMYLCASSIAGDWYEQYFGPGTRLTVT.

The chain links TRBV19 to TRBJ2-5, with 10 bases fitting TRBD1. The V segment lost 3 bases and the J segment 9 bases; nucleotides outside the gene matches: 10. The CDR3 loop spans 15 amino acids. CDR1 and CDR2 from the germline V gene are LNHDA and SQIVND (reference sequence). CDR3 DNA sequence: TGTGCCAGTAGTATCAAGACAGGGGGCTCTACAGCCCAGTACTTC. Translating gives CASSIKTGGSTAQYF.

This clone was seen a few times. The rearrangement links TRBV6-5 to TRBJ2-7; 7 nucleotides match TRBD1. The V gene's germline CDR1 is MNHEY and CDR2 SVGAGI. The CDR3 runs 13 residues. The trim removed 6 bases at V and 2 bases at J, leaving 4 bases unmatched. The CDR3 region has the DNA TGTGCCAGCAGAGACGACAGGGCCTACGAGCAGTACTTC. It translates to CASRDDRAYEQYF.

The rearrangement joins TRBV7-9 to TRBJ2-5; no reliable D call. The CDR3 sequence is 15 residues long. Trimming cost V 5 bases and J 1 base, with 14 bases left between them. Germline CDR1 and CDR2: SEHNR and FQNEAQ (reference sequence). CDR3 in amino acids: CASSPQWRSQETQYF. The CDR3 DNA reads as TGTGCCAGCAGCCCTCAGTGGCGGAGCCAAGAGACCCAGTACTTC.

This clone was recorded once. V gene TRBV6-5 combines with J gene TRBJ1-1; 7 bases fit TRBD1. The CDR3 spans 14 residues. Germline lookup yields CDR1 MNHEY and CDR2 SVGAGI. The junction had 8 bases not matched to a gene; V was cut back by 7 bases and J by 3 bases. The DNA of the CDR3 is TGTGCCAGCAACCTCAAGGGGGCTTACACTGAAGCTTTCTTT. It translates to CASNLKGAYTEAFF.

The chain couples TRBV30 to TRBJ2-7, with D uncertain. The CDR3 has 12 amino acids. V lost 0 bases to trimming and J lost 6 bases, with 9 bases between them. The germline V gene has CDR1 GTSNPN and CDR2 SVGIG (reference sequence). Here the CDR3 DNA reads TGTGCCTGGAGTGTAAAAGCGCGCGAGCAGTACTTC. Protein product: CAWSVKAREQYF.

The chain carries TRBV7-6 and TRBJ2-7; possibly TRBD1 for D (6 bases). Deletions cut 5 bases from V and 3 bases from J, with 20 bases between. The CDR3 spans 16 residues. CDR1 is SGHVS, CDR2 FNYEAQ, per germline. CDR3 sequence (DNA): TGTGCCAGCAGCCCGCTCGGGACACTCCCTTTCTACGAGCAGTACTTC. This gives the protein CASSPLGTLPFYEQYF.

The chain couples TRBV7-9 to TRBJ2-7; D gene ambiguous. V shed 2 bases and J shed 1 base, with 9 bases lying between them. The CDR3 length is 14 residues. CDR1 and CDR2 (germline): SEHNR, FQNEAQ (reference sequence). CDR3 in DNA: TGTGCCAGCAGCTTAAGGAGCCGGTCCTACGAGCAGTACTTC. Translation gives CASSLRSRSYEQYF.

This rearrangement joins TRBV27 to TRBJ2-2; the D gene is possibly TRBD1 (5 bases). Germline CDR1 is MNHEY and CDR2 is SMNVEV (reference sequence). CDR3 length: 13 amino acids. Trimming removed 3 bases from V and 8 bases from J, with 10 bases in between. For the CDR3, the DNA is TGTGCCAGCAGTTTGACAGTCTGGGGGGAGCTGTTTTTT. Protein sequence: CASSLTVWGELFF.

The chain uses TRBV28 and TRBJ1-5, with no clear D. The CDR3 length is 16 residues. Trimming left V 7 bases short and J 2 bases short, with 18 bases between. Germline V lookup: CDR1 MDHEN, CDR2 SYDVKM. CDR3 region: CASTPGGSRGNQPQHF. CDR3 nucleotides: TGTGCCAGCACCCCCGGTGGGTCCCGGGGCAATCAGCCCCAGCATTTT.